This T cell receptor (beta chain) was retrieved from a study of regulatory T cells in long-lasting Graves disease. The sample holds a few counts of this clonotype. The CDR3 is 14 residues long. CDR1 and CDR2 (germline): ENHRY, SYGVKD. The germline V and J ends were trimmed by 0 bases and 11 bases, with 16 bases remaining between them. Both iRepertoire HTBI primers and Arm-PCR of CDR3 regions were used to build the TCR beta libraries. TCRdb passed the multiplex PCR reads through MiXCR, listing each CDR3 protein once. The sample has approximately 480,000 distinct CDR3 sequences, roughly 16% seen once. Time point described: newly diagnosed GD, antithyroid drugs for less than 3 months. Following extraction of RNA from PBMCs, that RNA was used to make the TCR library. Diagnosis followed American Thyroid Association guidelines for Graves' disease. The same specimen was also included in a second study, on T cells in Graves' hyperthyroidism and ophthalmopathy.

V gene TRBV10-3 combines with J gene TRBJ1-1; D not certain. This TCR derives from a man aged 35-49 years with Graves disease. The sequencing used peripheral blood mononuclear cells (PBMCs), collected at new diagnosis, from a patient treated with antithyroid drugs. The CDR3 region has the DNA TGTGCCATCAGTGAGTCTGCTGGCTGGAGTTGGGCTTTCTTT. Amino acids: CAISESAGWSWAFF.